This T cell receptor (beta chain) was sequenced during a study of T cells in Graves' hyperthyroidism and ophthalmopathy. Overall study context: Peripheral blood samples were taken at initial diagnosis, prior to any treatment. Study observations and caveats: Most expanded thyroid clonotypes above 0.001 recurred in blood.

Germline V gene lookup returns CDR1 DFQATT and CDR2 SNEGSKA (reference sequence). With 5 bases removed from V and 3 bases from J, the gap between germline ends came to 14 bases. The length of the CDR3 is 13 residues. This clonotype came up many times. Its antigen is undetermined. Researchers took RNA transcripts and amplified the TCR beta CDR3 regions from them. Using the HTBI primer set, a first-round RT-PCR was run on the TCR CDR3. TCRdb re-analysed the multiplex PCR reads in MiXCR, keeping a single row per CDR3 protein. The data contain roughly 500,000 distinct CDR3 sequences, less than 25% of them singletons. PBMCs were obtained from over 8.5 ml fresh peripheral blood.

The chain is built from TRBV20-1 and TRBJ2-7; D unclear. The material sequenced was blood. This clonotype was sampled from a woman aged 25 to 39 with Graves' ophthalmopathy. CDR3 in DNA: TGCAGTGCTCGAACAGCGAGAGACTACGAGCAGTACTTC. Translated, it gives CSARTARDYEQYF.